The 4 T cell receptor beta chains reported below all come from one sample, sequenced in a study of chemoradiotherapy in HPV16-positive cancers. The protocol was immunoSEQ multiplex PCR, while the TCRdb copy is restricted to in-frame clones and leaves out a portion. Of around 33,000 clones listed, about 91% are singletons. Source: blood, taken from a patient who underwent chemoradiotherapy. The origin of the receptors is a human donor with HPV-associated anogenital cancer.

V and J are TRBV28 and TRBJ2-7, with TRBD1 matching over 8 bases. Per germline, CDR1 MDHEN and CDR2 SYDVKM. The V and J ends lost 5 bases and 8 bases, in that order; junction bases with no gene match: 2. The CDR3 consists of 11 residues. CDR3 sequence: CASSPRGQQYF. The CDR3 DNA reads as TGTGCCAGCAGTCCCAGGGGGCAGCAGTACTTC. The full variable domain, rest sourced from reference TRBV28 and TRBJ2-7, is DVKVTQSSRYLVKRTGEKVFLECVQDMDHENMFWYRQDPGLGLRLIYFSYDVKMKEKGDIPEGYSVSREKKERFSLILESASTNQTSMYLCASSPRGQQYFGPGTRLTVT.

J is TRBJ2-7 and V is TRBV13, with 7 bases identical to TRBD1. There are 15 residues in the CDR3. With V trimmed by 0 bases and J by 9 bases, 11 bases remained unmatched. Looked up from germline, CDR1 is PRHDT and CDR2 is FYEKMQ (reference sequence). The CDR3 bases are TGTGCCAGCAGCTTAGGTCGCGTAATCAACAGGGGGCAGTACTTC. Amino acids: CASSLGRVINRGQYF. Full variable domain (rest looked up from reference TRBV13 and TRBJ2-7): AAGVIQSPRHLIKEKRETATLKCYPIPRHDTVYWYQQGPGQDPQFLISFYEKMQSDKGSIPDRFSAQQFSDYHSELNMSSLELGDSALYFCASSLGRVINRGQYFGPGTRLTVT.

The chain uses TRBV25-1 and TRBJ1-1; maybe TRBD1 (5 bases). Per the germline V gene, CDR1 is MGHDK and CDR2 is SYGVNS. This CDR3 is built from 13 residues. With 7 bases removed from V and 13 bases from J, the gap between germline ends came to 22 bases. The CDR3 nucleotides are TGTGCCAGCATCCCCCCCGGGGACGAGAAGGGTTTCTTT. Protein: CASIPPGDEKGFF.

The chain carries TRBV5-4 and TRBJ2-1; tentative D call: TRBD2 (6 bases). CDR3 size: 15 residues. Germline V lookup: CDR1 SGHNT, CDR2 YYREEE (reference sequence). The ends were cut back, 0 bases at V and 7 bases at J, with 14 bases in the middle. The CDR3 sequence is CASSLAGRGSNEQFF. CDR3 in DNA: TGTGCCAGCAGCTTGGCCGGGAGAGGGTCTAATGAGCAGTTCTTC.